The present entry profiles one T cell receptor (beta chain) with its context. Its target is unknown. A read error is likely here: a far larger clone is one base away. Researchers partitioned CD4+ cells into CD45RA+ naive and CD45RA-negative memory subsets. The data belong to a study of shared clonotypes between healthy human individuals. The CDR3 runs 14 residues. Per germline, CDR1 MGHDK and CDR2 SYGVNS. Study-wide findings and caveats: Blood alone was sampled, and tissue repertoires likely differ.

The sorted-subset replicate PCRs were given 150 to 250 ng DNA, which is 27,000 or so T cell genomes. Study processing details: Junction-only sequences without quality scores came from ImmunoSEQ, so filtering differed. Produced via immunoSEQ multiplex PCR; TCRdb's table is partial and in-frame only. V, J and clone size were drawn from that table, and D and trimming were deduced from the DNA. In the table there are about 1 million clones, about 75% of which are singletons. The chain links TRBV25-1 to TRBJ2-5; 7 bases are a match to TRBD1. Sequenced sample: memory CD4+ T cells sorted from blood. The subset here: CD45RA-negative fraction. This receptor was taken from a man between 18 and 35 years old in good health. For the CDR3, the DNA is TGTGCCAACAGTGCACAGGGGTGGGCAGAGACCCAGTACTTC. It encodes CANSAQGWAETQYF. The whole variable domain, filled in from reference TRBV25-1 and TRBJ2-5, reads EADIYQTPRYLVIGTGKKITLECSQTMGHDKMYWYQQDPGMELHLIHYSYGVNSTEKGDLSSESTVSRIRTEHFPLTLESARPSHTSQYLCANSAQGWAETQYFGPGTRLLVL.